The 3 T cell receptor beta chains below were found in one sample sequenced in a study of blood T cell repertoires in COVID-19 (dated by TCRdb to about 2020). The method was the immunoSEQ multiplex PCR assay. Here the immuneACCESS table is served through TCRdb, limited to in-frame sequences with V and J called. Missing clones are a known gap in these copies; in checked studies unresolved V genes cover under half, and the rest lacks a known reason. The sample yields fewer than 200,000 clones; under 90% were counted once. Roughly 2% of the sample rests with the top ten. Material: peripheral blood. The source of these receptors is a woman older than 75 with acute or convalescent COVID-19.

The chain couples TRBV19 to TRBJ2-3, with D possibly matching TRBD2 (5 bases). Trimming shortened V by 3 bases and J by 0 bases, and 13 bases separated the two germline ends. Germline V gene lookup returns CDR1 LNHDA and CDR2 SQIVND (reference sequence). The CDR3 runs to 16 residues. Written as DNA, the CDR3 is TGTGCCAGTAGTATGGAGGCAGACCCTAGCACAGATACGCAGTATTTT. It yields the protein CASSMEADPSTDTQYF.

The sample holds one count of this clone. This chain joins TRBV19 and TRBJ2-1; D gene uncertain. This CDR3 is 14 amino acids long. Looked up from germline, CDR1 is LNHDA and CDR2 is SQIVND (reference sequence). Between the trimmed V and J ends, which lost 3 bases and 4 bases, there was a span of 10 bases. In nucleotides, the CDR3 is TGTGCCAGTAGTATTTTGGCACAGTACAATGAGCAGTTCTTC. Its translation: CASSILAQYNEQFF. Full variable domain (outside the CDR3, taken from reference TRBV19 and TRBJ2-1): DGGITQSPKYLFRKEGQNVTLSCEQNLNHDAMYWYRQDPGQGLRLIYYSQIVNDFQKGDIAEGYSVSREKKESFPLTVTSAQKNPTAFYLCASSILAQYNEQFFGPGTRLTVL.

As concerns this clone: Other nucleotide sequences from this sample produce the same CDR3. CDR3 sequence reads: CASSLAGQGYEQYF. The CDR3 bases are TGTGCCAGCAGCTTAGCGGGACAGGGCTACGAGCAGTACTTC. The genes are TRBV7-9 and TRBJ2-7; 9 bases map to TRBD1. CDR3 size: 14 residues. V dropped 0 bases and J dropped 3; count of bases not matched to a gene: 0. The V gene's germline CDR1 is SEHNR and CDR2 FQNEAQ (reference sequence).